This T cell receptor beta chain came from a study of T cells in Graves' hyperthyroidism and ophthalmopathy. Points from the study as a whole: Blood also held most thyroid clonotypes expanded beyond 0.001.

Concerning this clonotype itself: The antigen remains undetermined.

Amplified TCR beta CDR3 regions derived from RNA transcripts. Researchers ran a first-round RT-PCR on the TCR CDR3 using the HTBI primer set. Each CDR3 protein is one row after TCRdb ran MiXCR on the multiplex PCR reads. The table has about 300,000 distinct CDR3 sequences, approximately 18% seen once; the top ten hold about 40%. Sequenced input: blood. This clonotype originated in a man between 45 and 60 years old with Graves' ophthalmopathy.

The CDR3 is CASSLGRDYEQYF. The CDR3 DNA sequence: TGTGCCAGCAGCTTAGGTCGGGACTACGAGCAGTACTTC. The chain is built from TRBV11-2 and TRBJ2-7, with D maybe TRBD2 (5 bases). Germline assignment: CDR1 SGHAT and CDR2 FQNNGV. The CDR3 length is 13 residues. V shed 1 base and J shed 3 bases, with 7 bases lying between them.